The 32 T cell receptor beta chains below were found in one sample sequenced in a study of CD8 T cells in ankylosing spondylitis. Overall study results and limits: A TCR beta motif made of fewer than 10 highly homologous variants seemed typical of ankylosing spondylitis blood.

TCRdb re-derived calls from the 5' RACE reads in MiXCR, one entry per CDR3 protein. The sample carries around 540,000 distinct CDR3 sequences, about 13% recorded once. No antigen is known for these receptors. Material for sequencing was blood, either unsorted or a sorted T cell fraction (not recorded which). The receptors originated from a male donor with ankylosing spondylitis.

CDR3 sequence reads: CASSPGAEGNEQFF. CDR3 DNA sequence: TGTGCCAGCAGCCCAGGGGCGGAAGGGAATGAGCAGTTCTTC. This chain joins TRBV7-8 and TRBJ2-1; TRBD1 is a possible D gene (6 bases). The CDR3 length is 14 residues. Trimming took 5 bases from V and 7 from J, leaving 15 bases between them. In germline, CDR1 is SGHVS, CDR2 FQNEAQ.

The chain has TRBV5-5 and TRBJ1-5; D not resolved. The V and J ends lost 4 bases and 0 bases respectively, with 14 bases between them. Germline CDR1 is SGHKS and CDR2 is YYEKEE (reference sequence). The CDR3 contains 16 residues. The DNA of the CDR3 is TGTGCCAGCAGCAGAAGTCGGGGTTATAGCAATCAGCCCCAGCATTTT. Its protein product is CASSRSRGYSNQPQHF.

The chain is built from TRBV7-9 and TRBJ1-2; D gene uncertain. The CDR3 extends over 13 amino acids. V was trimmed by 5 bases and J by 2 bases, leaving 9 bases between them. Germline V gene sequence: CDR1 SEHNR, CDR2 FQNEAQ (reference sequence). The CDR3 spells CASSPSLNYGYTF. The CDR3 bases are TGTGCCAGCAGCCCCTCCCTGAACTATGGCTACACCTTC.

Only a few counts were recorded for this clonotype. This sequence joins TRBV24-1 and TRBJ1-5, with D unclear. V lost 0 bases, J lost 6 bases, and 11 bases lay in between. The CDR3 sequence is 15 residues long. The V gene's germline CDR1 is KGHDR and CDR2 SFDVKD. CDR3 coding DNA: TGTGCCACCAGTGATTTGGGGTCGCCCGGTCAGCCCCAGCATTTT. Its translation is CATSDLGSPGQPQHF.

Many counts were recorded for this clonotype. The J gene is TRBJ2-4, the V gene TRBV20-1, with D tentatively TRBD1 (6 bases). Between the trimmed V and J ends, which lost 6 bases and 0 bases, there was a span of 15 bases. Germline V gene lookup returns CDR1 DFQATT and CDR2 SNEGSKA (reference sequence). The CDR3 totals 15 residues. CDR3 nucleotides: TGCAGTGCCTACCAGGGGATAGAAGCCAAAAACATTCAGTACTTC. Translating it yields CSAYQGIEAKNIQYF.

This clonotype was seen only a few times. The chain is built from TRBV28 and TRBJ1-5, with D possibly matching TRBD1 (5 bases). The CDR3 runs 12 residues. In germline, CDR1 is MDHEN, CDR2 SYDVKM. The V and J ends lost 8 bases and 0 bases respectively, with 5 bases between them. The CDR3 protein is CASDSSNQPQHF. CDR3 DNA: TGTGCCAGCGACAGTAGCAATCAGCCCCAGCATTTT.

This clonotype was found a few times. The V call is TRBV18, the J call TRBJ1-1, with a weak D call TRBD1 (5 bases). Germline V gives CDR1 KGHSH, CDR2 LQKENI. V dropped 3 bases and J dropped 0 bases, with 14 bases sitting between them. CDR3 length: 16 residues. The chain's CDR3 is CASSPQGRGMNTEAFF. CDR3 sequence (DNA): TGTGCCAGCTCACCTCAGGGTCGGGGAATGAACACTGAAGCTTTCTTT.

Only a few counts were recorded for this clonotype. V gene TRBV20-1 combines with J gene TRBJ1-4; a weak D match, TRBD1 (5 bases). The V and J ends lost 0 bases and 6 bases respectively, with 8 bases between them. Germline lookup yields CDR1 DFQATT and CDR2 SNEGSKA (reference sequence). The CDR3 loop spans 13 amino acids. The CDR3 DNA reads as TGCAGTGCTAGAGATGGGGCGGATGAAAAACTGTTTTTT. Translating it yields CSARDGADEKLFF.

This clonotype was recorded a few times. The chain recombines TRBV7-9 with TRBJ2-2; D unclear. The CDR3 loop spans 16 amino acids. Germline CDR1 and CDR2: SEHNR and FQNEAQ (reference sequence). V gave up 10 bases and J gave up 0 bases, with 18 bases separating them. The CDR3, as DNA: TGTGCCACTCCCCTCTTGCCACAGACGAACACCGGGGAGCTGTTTTTT. This sequence encodes CATPLLPQTNTGELFF.

This clonotype was seen many times. This chain links TRBV25-1 with TRBJ1-4, with D tentatively TRBD1 (5 bases). Germline V lookup: CDR1 MGHDK, CDR2 SYGVNS. Trimming left V 6 bases short and J 8 bases short, with 19 bases between. The CDR3 has 15 residues. In DNA, the CDR3 is TGTGCCAGCAGCCTATGGATGGGGCCAGGGGAAAAACTGTTTTTT. It specifies CASSLWMGPGEKLFF. Supplemented by reference TRBV25-1 and TRBJ1-4, the full variable domain reads EADIYQTPRYLVIGTGKKITLECSQTMGHDKMYWYQQDPGMELHLIHYSYGVNSTEKGDLSSESTVSRIRTEHFPLTLESARPSHTSQYLCASSLWMGPGEKLFFGSGTQLSVL.

This clonotype was seen a few times. This chain joins TRBV12-3 or TRBV12-4 and TRBJ2-7, with 7 bases aligning to TRBD2. This CDR3 is built from 17 residues. V lost 3 bases, J lost 2 bases, and 13 bases stayed unmatched. CDR3 DNA sequence: TGTGCCAGCAGTTTGATGCCCACGGGACTACTTACCTACGAGCAGTACGTC. This gives the protein CASSLMPTGLLTYEQYV.

This clonotype was seen a handful of times. The chain combines TRBV5-1 with TRBJ2-1; 8 bases map to TRBD1. This CDR3 contains 15 residues. The junction had 4 bases not matched to a gene; V was cut back by 0 bases and J by 5 bases. Germline V gives CDR1 SGHRS, CDR2 YFSETQ. As DNA, the CDR3 is TGCGCCAGCAGCTTGGCGGCACAGGGGGACAATGAGCAGTTCTTC. Its protein product is CASSLAAQGDNEQFF.

The V call is TRBV12-3 or TRBV12-4, the J call TRBJ2-1, with D perhaps matching TRBD1 or TRBD2 (5 bases each). V shed 5 bases and J shed 8 bases, with 16 bases lying between them. The length of the CDR3 is 14 residues. CDR3 in amino acids: CASSPGSLGDEQFF. For the CDR3, the DNA is TGTGCCAGCAGTCCAGGGAGCTTAGGGGATGAGCAGTTCTTC.

The rearrangement links TRBV27 to TRBJ2-1; 11 positions agree with TRBD2. The junction had 4 bases not matched to a gene; V was cut back by 2 bases and J by 1 base. The CDR3 has 17 amino acids. The germline V gene has CDR1 MNHEY and CDR2 SMNVEV (reference sequence). The CDR3, as DNA: TGTGCCAGCAGTTTACGACTAGCGGGAATGTCCTACAATGAGCAGTTCTTC. It codes for CASSLRLAGMSYNEQFF.

V and J are TRBV20-1 and TRBJ2-7; D unresolved. CDR3 size: 11 residues. The V gene's germline CDR1 is DFQATT and CDR2 SNEGSKA (reference sequence). The germline V and J ends were trimmed by 3 bases and 4 bases, with 7 bases remaining between them. The CDR3 DNA reads as TGCAGTGCTAGTGAGTGGTACGAGCAGTACTTC. Its protein is CSASEWYEQYF.

The CDR3 DNA reads TGTGCCAGCAGCTTAGAATGGGATGCGGTGGGAGAGCAGTACGTC. The encoded protein is CASSLEWDAVGEQYV. The chain carries TRBV11-2 and TRBJ2-7; no clear D. The CDR3 consists of 15 residues. Trimming pared 0 bases from V and 7 bases from J, leaving 16 bases between. Germline lookup yields CDR1 SGHAT and CDR2 FQNNGV.

This clonotype was seen more than once but under ten times. The chain carries TRBV12-3 or TRBV12-4 and TRBJ1-2; unclear D gene. Trimming cost V 2 bases and J 4 bases, with 5 bases left between them. The CDR3 consists of 12 residues. Written as DNA, the CDR3 is TGTGCCAGCAGTTTACATGTCTATGGCTACACCTTC. Its translation: CASSLHVYGYTF.

The genes are TRBV7-2 and TRBJ2-2; 8 bases fit TRBD2. Germline CDR1 and CDR2: SGHTA and FQGNSA. J was trimmed by 9 bases and V by 5 bases; bases with no gene match: 14. The CDR3 loop spans 16 amino acids. This CDR3 reads CASSLRQGAGARELFF. CDR3 coding DNA: TGTGCCAGCAGCCTGCGCCAGGGAGCGGGGGCCCGGGAGCTGTTTTTT.

This clonotype was picked up a small number of times. This sequence joins TRBV12-5 and TRBJ1-5; TRBD1 matches at 11 bases. With V trimmed by 4 bases and J by 7 bases, 0 bases remained unmatched. Per the germline V gene, CDR1 is LGHNT and CDR2 is FRNRAP. This CDR3 contains 13 residues. CDR3 sequence reads: CASGWDRGQPQHF. Here the CDR3 DNA reads TGTGCTAGTGGTTGGGACAGGGGGCAGCCCCAGCATTTT.

This clonotype was detected many times. The genes are TRBV3-1 and TRBJ2-5; D gene uncertain. The CDR3 runs 15 residues. The V and J ends lost 4 bases and 3 bases respectively, with 15 bases between them. The germline gives CDR1 LGHDT, CDR2 YNNKEL (reference sequence). The CDR3, as DNA: TGTGCCAGCAGCCCCCAAGCCGGCCGAGAAGAGACCCAGTACTTC. Protein sequence: CASSPQAGREETQYF.

This chain uses TRBV12-5 with TRBJ2-2, with TRBD1 matching 7 bases. The CDR3 runs to 15 residues. J was trimmed by 2 bases and V by 6 bases; bases with no gene match: 6. In germline, CDR1 is LGHNT, CDR2 FRNRAP. The CDR3 protein is CASGLDRPNTGELFF. The CDR3 nucleotides read TGTGCTAGTGGGCTGGACAGGCCTAACACCGGGGAGCTGTTTTTT.

This clonotype showed up just a few times. The genes are TRBV20-1 and TRBJ2-6, with D possibly matching TRBD2 (5 bases). Germline V gene sequence: CDR1 DFQATT, CDR2 SNEGSKA (reference sequence). The V and J ends lost 1 base and 1 base respectively, with 8 bases between them. CDR3 length: 15 amino acids. CDR3 in amino acids: CSARVGASGANVLTF. CDR3 DNA: TGCAGTGCTAGAGTGGGAGCGTCTGGGGCCAACGTCCTGACTTTC.

This clonotype was recorded at least ten times. The chain recombines TRBV12-3 or TRBV12-4 with TRBJ2-3, with 7 bases fitting TRBD1. The V segment lost 6 bases and the J segment 3 bases; nucleotides outside the gene matches: 12. The CDR3 sequence is 16 residues long. The CDR3 nucleotides are TGTGCCAGCAGCCCGACCCGGACAGGCGGGACAGATACGCAGTATTTT. It yields the protein CASSPTRTGGTDTQYF.

J is TRBJ2-1 and V is TRBV28; 10 bases match TRBD2. This CDR3 comprises 16 residues. CDR1 and CDR2 from the germline V gene are MDHEN and SYDVKM. J gave up 6 bases and V 5 bases, and 10 bases lay outside the gene matches. The CDR3 sequence: CASSPSTSGVGNEQFF. CDR3 in DNA: TGTGCCAGCAGTCCCTCTACTAGCGGGGTCGGCAATGAGCAGTTCTTC. The full variable domain, in which reference TRBV28 and TRBJ2-1 provide the parts outside the CDR3, is DVKVTQSSRYLVKRTGEKVFLECVQDMDHENMFWYRQDPGLGLRLIYFSYDVKMKEKGDIPEGYSVSREKKERFSLILESASTNQTSMYLCASSPSTSGVGNEQFFGPGTRLTVL.

V is TRBV3-1 and J is TRBJ2-7; no reliable D call. V was cut by 1 base and J by 1 base, with 8 bases left in between. Germline V CDR1 and CDR2: LGHDT, YNNKEL (reference sequence). This CDR3 region has 14 residues. The CDR3 DNA follows: TGTGCCAGCAGCCAAGCGACTCGTTCCTACGAGCAGTACTTC. This sequence encodes CASSQATRSYEQYF.

This chain connects TRBV7-2 to TRBJ1-5; D may be TRBD1 (5 bases). Per the germline V gene, CDR1 is SGHTA and CDR2 is FQGNSA. CDR3 size: 14 residues. V lost 5 bases and J 7 bases, leaving 15 bases between the germline ends. In nucleotides, the CDR3 is TGTGCCAGCAGCCTTCGGGGGGGAGAGCAGCCCCAGCATTTT. This translates into CASSLRGGEQPQHF.

This clonotype was recorded a few times. The chain carries TRBV25-1 and TRBJ2-1; 9 nucleotides agree with TRBD1. Germline CDR1 is MGHDK and CDR2 is SYGVNS. The ends lost 5 bases at V and 7 bases at J; junction bases unmatched: 9. The CDR3 is made up of 15 amino acids. CDR3 protein: CASSSGTGSVNEQFF. The DNA for the CDR3 is TGTGCCAGCAGTAGTGGGACAGGGAGTGTTAATGAGCAGTTCTTC.

The table lists this clonotype with a few counts. The V and J genes are TRBV11-2 and TRBJ2-1; TRBD1 aligns across 7 bases. Per germline, CDR1 SGHAT and CDR2 FQNNGV. The CDR3 covers 17 residues. The V and J ends lost 1 base and 2 bases, in that order; junction bases with no gene match: 8. CDR3: CASSLAPRGGPYNEQFF. The CDR3 DNA follows: TGTGCCAGCAGCTTAGCCCCCCGAGGGGGCCCCTACAATGAGCAGTTCTTC.

This clonotype came up a few times. The chain is built from TRBV2 and TRBJ2-5; 9 bases align to TRBD1. Germline loops: CDR1 SNHLY, CDR2 FYNNEI. This CDR3 is built from 14 residues. J gave up 5 bases and V 4 bases, and 5 bases lay outside the gene matches. The CDR3 nucleotides are TGTGCCAGCAGTGTAACAGGGGGCGGGGAGACCCAGTACTTC. Translation gives CASSVTGGGETQYF.

This clonotype was observed a handful of times. The V and J genes are TRBV7-9 and TRBJ2-3, with a possible D match to TRBD2 (6 bases). V was cut by 5 bases and J by 6 bases, with 12 bases left in between. This CDR3 comprises 13 residues. In germline, CDR1 is SEHNR, CDR2 FQNEAQ (reference sequence). The CDR3 sequence: CASSTDGRDTQYF. The CDR3 bases are TGTGCCAGCAGCACAGATGGGAGGGATACGCAGTATTTT.

This clonotype was counted between two and nine times. CDR3 sequence reads: CASSATRGADTQYF. Written as DNA, the CDR3 is TGTGCCAGCAGCGCCACTAGGGGAGCAGATACGCAGTATTTT. This chain connects TRBV11-2 to TRBJ2-3; D may match TRBD1 or TRBD2 (5 bases each). CDR3 length: 14 amino acids. The V end lost 5 bases, the J end lost 4 bases, and 13 bases lay between the germline ends. Germline V gene lookup returns CDR1 SGHAT and CDR2 FQNNGV.

The chain carries TRBV10-3 and TRBJ2-3, with 9 bases lining up with TRBD1. V lost 0 bases, J lost 3 bases, and 7 bases stayed unmatched. This CDR3 is built from 17 residues. Germline loops: CDR1 ENHRY, CDR2 SYGVKD. The CDR3 sequence is CAISESQPGQGTDTQYF. The CDR3 DNA is TGTGCCATCAGTGAGTCTCAGCCGGGACAGGGAACAGATACGCAGTATTTT.